This T cell receptor (beta chain) was retrieved from a study of T cell clonality in common variable immunodeficiency. Per the germline V gene, CDR1 is SGHRS and CDR2 is YFSETQ. This CDR3 contains 13 residues. This clone was counted many times. Sequencing ends 3 residues short of the CDR3 end; the germline J gene provides the rest. The data were produced by immunoSEQ multiplex PCR, yet TCRdb's version contains in-frame clones alone and is incomplete. The repertoire yields under 50,000 clones, none seen only once; the top ten contain approximately 5.9%. This TCR derives from a person aged 18 to 70 in good health. The genes are TRBV5-1 and TRBJ1-6, with D possibly matching TRBD1 (5 bases). The sequenced material came from peripheral blood mononuclear cells. The CDR3 DNA, read in part, is TGCGCCAGCAGCTTGGCAGGGAGGTCTTCC. Protein product: CASSLAGRSS. The entire CDR3 protein reads CASSLAGRSSLHF.